This entry lists 32 T cell receptor beta chains sequenced from one sample in a study of blood T cell repertoires in COVID-19. The assay was immunoSEQ multiplex PCR, and TCRdb's table has in-frame clones only and misses some. In the table there are 200,000 to 300,000 clones, 86% of which are singletons. Specimen: peripheral blood. The receptors stem from a woman aged 80 or older with COVID-19, enrolled during active disease.

The V call is TRBV28, the J call TRBJ1-2, with D unresolved. Germline V CDR1 and CDR2: MDHEN, SYDVKM. V was shortened by 7 bases and J by 8 bases, with 17 bases between the two germline ends. The CDR3 is 13 amino acids. The CDR3 bases are TGTGCCAGCAACGACGCGGATGGAACCGGCTACACCTTC. It specifies CASNDADGTGYTF.

V usage is TRBV5-8 and J usage is TRBJ1-3; the D gene is possibly TRBD1 (5 bases). The CDR3 has 15 amino acids. Per germline, CDR1 SGHTS and CDR2 YDEGEE. V lost 4 bases, J lost 0 bases, and 11 bases lay in between. In nucleotides, the CDR3 is TGTGCCAGCAGCGTTGGGGCCGGCTCTGGAAACACCATATATTTT. Encoded protein: CASSVGAGSGNTIYF.

The chain joins TRBV4-2 to TRBJ2-1, with 9 bases identical to TRBD2. The CDR3 runs to 18 residues. After removal of 0 bases from V and 4 bases from J, the junction contained 10 bases not matched to a gene. The germline gives CDR1 LGHNA, CDR2 YNFKEQ. CDR3 sequence: CASSQDLAGGPGYNEQFF. The CDR3 coding sequence is TGTGCCAGCAGCCAAGATCTGGCGGGGGGGCCGGGTTACAATGAGCAGTTCTTC.

The chain carries TRBV19 and TRBJ2-5; 15 positions agree with TRBD2. From germline, CDR1 is LNHDA and CDR2 SQIVND (reference sequence). J lost 1 base, V lost 3 bases, and 0 bases had no gene match. This CDR3 region has 16 residues. CDR3 nucleotide sequence: TGTGCCAGTAGTATGGGACTAGCGGGGGGCCAAGAGACCCAGTACTTC. Translated, it gives CASSMGLAGGQETQYF.

The chain uses TRBV12-3 or TRBV12-4 and TRBJ2-7, with D maybe TRBD1 (6 bases). With 6 bases removed from V and 2 bases from J, the gap between germline ends came to 8 bases. This CDR3 has 12 residues. The CDR3 reads CASRGGTYEQYF. CDR3 nucleotides: TGTGCCAGCAGAGGGGGAACCTACGAGCAGTACTTC.

The chain employs TRBV3-1 (or the pseudogene TRBV3-2) and TRBJ1-1; 7 bases match TRBD1. The CDR3 extends over 17 amino acids. Germline V gene sequence: CDR1 LGHDT, CDR2 YNNKEL (reference sequence). Germline trimming cut 0 bases from V and 1 base from J; bases unmatched to any gene: 8. The CDR3 region has the DNA TGTGCCAGCAGCCAAGATCAGGGGGGAGGTTCGAACACTGAAGCTTTCTTT. This sequence encodes CASSQDQGGGSNTEAFF.

This clone came up a few times. The V and J genes are TRBV5-1 and TRBJ2-7, with a tentative D call TRBD1 (6 bases). Trimming took 1 base from V and 3 from J, leaving 14 bases between them. This CDR3 is built from 15 residues. Germline values: CDR1 SGHRS, CDR2 YFSETQ. CDR3 region: CASSLTGQRGYEQYF. As DNA, the CDR3 is TGCGCCAGCAGCTTGACTGGACAGCGAGGCTACGAGCAGTACTTC. The full variable domain, with the rest looked up from reference TRBV5-1 and TRBJ2-7, is KAGVTQTPRYLIKTRGQQVTLSCSPISGHRSVSWYQQTPGQGLQFLFEYFSETQRNKGNFPGRFSGRQFSNSRSEMNVSTLELGDSALYLCASSLTGQRGYEQYFGPGTRLTVT.

The chain joins TRBV6-2 or TRBV6-3 to TRBJ2-2; 9 bases are a match to TRBD1. Germline values: CDR1 MNHEY, CDR2 SVGEGT. J was trimmed by 9 bases and V by 2 bases; bases with no gene match: 10. The length of the CDR3 is 16 residues. The CDR3 DNA sequence: TGTGCCAGCAGTTACCAGATCCGACAGGGGGTGAGGGAGCTGTTTTTT. It translates to CASSYQIRQGVRELFF.

The rearrangement uses TRBV4-3 and TRBJ2-5; a weak D match, TRBD2 (7 bases). The ends were cut back, 2 bases at V and 5 bases at J, with 18 bases in the middle. CDR3 length: 16 amino acids. Germline CDR1 and CDR2: LGHNA and YSLEER. CDR3 residues: CASSQNLWGGLETQYF. The CDR3 nucleotides read TGCGCCAGCAGCCAAAATTTGTGGGGGGGCCTGGAGACCCAGTACTTC.

V is TRBV30 and J is TRBJ1-6; D might be TRBD1 (6 bases). The CDR3 loop spans 14 amino acids. CDR1 GTSNPN and CDR2 SVGIG come from the germline V gene (reference sequence). The ends were cut back, 0 bases at V and 10 bases at J, with 13 bases in the middle. The CDR3 loop reads CAWSVGGTGSPLHF. CDR3 nucleotides: TGTGCCTGGAGTGTAGGGGGAACAGGATCACCCCTCCACTTT.

This clone was seen just once. The rearrangement uses TRBV5-4 and TRBJ1-1; TRBD1 matches at 11 bases. The CDR3 has 17 residues. The V gene's germline CDR1 is SGHNT and CDR2 YYREEE (reference sequence). The junction had 5 bases not matched to a gene; V was cut back by 0 bases and J by 1 base. Here the CDR3 DNA reads TGTGCCAGCAGCTTGGGTGGGACAGGGGGACAGAACACTGAAGCTTTCTTT. Its protein is CASSLGGTGGQNTEAFF. Full variable domain (remainder filled in from reference TRBV5-4 and TRBJ1-1): ETGVTQSPTHLIKTRGQQVTLRCSSQSGHNTVSWYQQALGQGPQFIFQYYREEENGRGNFPPRFSGLQFPNYSSELNVNALELDDSALYLCASSLGGTGGQNTEAFFGQGTRLTVV.

The chain is built from TRBV15 and TRBJ2-1; 9 positions agree with TRBD1. V trimming: 8 bases; J trimming: 7 bases; junction bases outside the gene matches: 6. The CDR3 extends over 13 amino acids. Germline assignment: CDR1 LNHNV and CDR2 YYDKDF (reference sequence). In DNA, the CDR3 is TGTGCCACCGAACAGGGGGCGCATAATGAGCAGTTCTTC. Protein: CATEQGAHNEQFF.

The chain joins TRBV6-5 to TRBJ1-6; 8 bases are a match to TRBD1. In germline, CDR1 is MNHEY, CDR2 SVGAGI. The CDR3 spans 14 residues. Trimming cost V 7 bases and J 9 bases; bases outside gene matches: 8. The CDR3 coding sequence is TGTGCCAGCATGGGGACAGGCTTCGGTTCACCCCTCCACTTT. It yields the protein CASMGTGFGSPLHF.

V gene TRBV6-5 combines with J gene TRBJ1-1; 8 bases line up with TRBD1. The CDR3 totals 15 residues. The J segment lost 4 bases and the V segment lost 6 bases, leaving 10 bases of the junction unmatched. CDR1 and CDR2 (germline): MNHEY, SVGAGI. The CDR3 sequence is CASRLLPTGGTEAFF. CDR3 nucleotides: TGTGCCAGCAGGTTACTCCCAACAGGGGGCACTGAAGCTTTCTTT.

In regard to this clone: Other DNA sequences within the sample encode an identical CDR3. The chain carries TRBV5-1 and TRBJ2-5; TRBD2 is a possible D gene (7 bases). CDR3 length: 13 residues. Germline loops: CDR1 SGHRS, CDR2 YFSETQ. The ends were cut back, 2 bases at V and 5 bases at J, with 10 bases in the middle. As DNA, the CDR3 is TGCGCCAGCAGCTTACAGGGAGGGGAGACCCAGTACTTC. Its translation is CASSLQGGETQYF. Combining the CDR3 with reference TRBV5-1 and TRBJ2-5 gives the whole variable domain KAGVTQTPRYLIKTRGQQVTLSCSPISGHRSVSWYQQTPGQGLQFLFEYFSETQRNKGNFPGRFSGRQFSNSRSEMNVSTLELGDSALYLCASSLQGGETQYFGPGTRLLVL.

CDR3 in DNA: TGTGCCAGCACCAGACGAGGGGGCGACCAAGAGACCCAGTACTTC. This sequence encodes CASTRRGGDQETQYF. The J gene is TRBJ2-5, the V gene TRBV9, with TRBD1 matching 7 bases. The V and J ends lost 6 bases and 0 bases, in that order; junction bases with no gene match: 8. The CDR3 covers 15 residues. Germline loops: CDR1 SGDLS, CDR2 YYNGEE.

The chain employs TRBV5-1 and TRBJ2-2; tentatively, D is TRBD1 (5 bases). Germline V gives CDR1 SGHRS, CDR2 YFSETQ. Deletions cut 3 bases from V and 8 bases from J, with 20 bases between. The CDR3 contains 16 residues. The CDR3 coding sequence is TGCGCCAGCAGCTCGGAAGGACATTTCACCGGTGGGGAGCTGTTTTTT. It codes for CASSSEGHFTGGELFF.

V and J are TRBV9 and TRBJ2-4; D may be TRBD2 (6 bases). With 3 bases removed from V and 9 bases from J, the gap between germline ends came to 19 bases. Germline V CDR1 and CDR2: SGDLS, YYNGEE. This CDR3 is 15 amino acids long. The CDR3 spells CASSAGGVLGSIQYF. The DNA of the CDR3 is TGTGCCAGCAGCGCGGGCGGGGTGCTAGGGAGCATTCAGTACTTC.

The chain has TRBV6-6 and TRBJ1-1; D remains ambiguous. Germline V gene sequence: CDR1 MNHNY, CDR2 SVGAGI (reference sequence). The length of the CDR3 is 11 residues. Trimming left V 6 bases short and J 7 bases short, with 9 bases between. CDR3 DNA: TGTGCCAGCAGGTGGAGGTTTGAAGCTTTCTTT. Translation: CASRWRFEAFF.

This chain uses TRBV28 with TRBJ1-2, with no clear D. CDR1 and CDR2 from the germline V gene are MDHEN and SYDVKM. This CDR3 region has 12 residues. Trimming stripped 7 bases from V and 3 bases from J, with 9 bases between. In nucleotides, the CDR3 is TGTGCCAGCACAGGTTACGACTATGGCTACACCTTC. This gives the protein CASTGYDYGYTF.

This clone was picked up one time. This chain uses TRBV19 with TRBJ1-6; D is possibly TRBD1 (5 bases). CDR3 length: 16 amino acids. CDR1 is LNHDA and CDR2 is SQIVND in the germline V gene (reference sequence). Between the trimmed V and J ends, which lost 3 bases and 9 bases, there was a span of 18 bases. Here the CDR3 reads CASSIGAMGGTSPLHF. CDR3 nucleotides: TGTGCCAGTAGTATCGGGGCGATGGGGGGTACTTCACCCCTCCACTTT.

Details on this clone: At one end, the junction sequence differs from germline, possibly due to a read error. The chain uses TRBV6-1 and TRBJ2-1, with D tentatively TRBD2 (6 bases). The CDR3 length is 12 residues. Germline CDR1 MNHNS, CDR2 SASEGT. The DNA for the CDR3 is TGTGCCAGCAGTTTGGGGACTCCCCCTTGGATCTTC. Translating it yields CASSLGTPPWIF.

The chain carries TRBV6-6 and TRBJ2-2; no reliable D call. Germline V lookup: CDR1 MNHNY, CDR2 SVGAGI (reference sequence). V dropped 6 bases and J dropped 2 bases, with 7 bases sitting between them. The CDR3 runs to 13 residues. The CDR3 DNA reads TGTGCCAGCAGAATTCAAAACACCGGGGAGCTGTTTTTT. Its translation is CASRIQNTGELFF.

In this sample, this clone turned up a few times. V and J are TRBV5-1 and TRBJ1-3; D is uncertain. The CDR3 spans 14 residues. Germline V gene data show CDR1 as SGHRS and CDR2 as YFSETQ. V lost 4 bases, J lost 1 base, and 9 bases lay in between. CDR3 amino acids: CASSGGMSGNTIYF. CDR3 bases: TGCGCCAGCAGCGGAGGGATGTCTGGAAACACCATATATTTT.

J is TRBJ1-2 and V is TRBV5-4, with a possible D match to TRBD1 (6 bases). With 5 bases removed from V and 2 bases from J, the gap between germline ends came to 16 bases. Per germline, CDR1 SGHNT and CDR2 YYREEE (reference sequence). This CDR3 region has 15 residues. The CDR3 sequence is CASRPGGGTNYGYTF. The DNA for the CDR3 is TGTGCCAGCAGACCCGGGGGGGGGACAAACTATGGCTACACCTTC.

The V and J genes are TRBV11-2 and TRBJ1-1, with 11 bases aligning to TRBD1. Germline CDR1 reads SGHAT; CDR2 reads FQNNGV. The CDR3 sequence is 15 residues long. V gave up 3 bases and J gave up 6 bases; unmatched junction bases: 6. The CDR3 DNA sequence: TGTGCCAGCAGCTTCGGACAGGGGGCGACGGCTGAAGCTTTCTTT. Translation gives CASSFGQGATAEAFF.

This clone occurred once. The CDR3 DNA sequence: TGTGCCAGCAGCCGAAGACAGAACGAGCAGTACTTC. Protein sequence: CASSRRQNEQYF. This rearrangement joins TRBV28 to TRBJ2-7, with D possibly being TRBD1 (5 bases). The CDR3 totals 12 residues. Germline CDR1 is MDHEN and CDR2 is SYDVKM. V was shortened by 6 bases and J by 5 bases, with 11 bases between the two germline ends.

This sequence joins TRBV7-8 and TRBJ2-2, with 8 bases aligning to TRBD1. The V segment lost 4 bases and the J segment 0 bases; nucleotides outside the gene matches: 1. Per the germline V gene, CDR1 is SGHVS and CDR2 is FQNEAQ. The CDR3 runs to 15 residues. The CDR3 loop reads CASSSTGANTGELFF. The DNA for the CDR3 is TGTGCCAGCAGCTCGACAGGGGCGAACACCGGGGAGCTGTTTTTT.

The rearrangement uses TRBV4-1 and TRBJ2-2, with D possibly matching TRBD1 (5 bases). Trimming stripped 4 bases from V and 1 base from J, with 10 bases between. In germline, CDR1 is MGHRA, CDR2 YSYEKL. The CDR3 totals 15 residues. CDR3 region: CASSPADRNTGELFF. CDR3 sequence (DNA): TGCGCCAGCAGCCCAGCTGACAGGAACACCGGGGAGCTGTTTTTT.

J is TRBJ2-5 and V is TRBV10-2, with TRBD1 matching 7 bases. The CDR3 contains 13 residues. V lost 5 bases, J lost 3 bases, and 3 bases stayed unmatched. Germline CDR1 WSHSY, CDR2 SAAADI. The CDR3 is CASSTTGEETQYF. CDR3 nucleotides: TGCGCCAGCAGTACCACAGGGGAAGAGACCCAGTACTTC.

The genes are TRBV9 and TRBJ1-3; possibly TRBD1 for D (5 bases). With 2 bases removed from V and 1 base from J, the gap between germline ends came to 7 bases. The CDR3 consists of 14 residues. Germline V CDR1 and CDR2: SGDLS, YYNGEE. CDR3 bases: TGTGCCAGCAGCGTCAGGGATTCTGGAAACACCATATATTTT. It translates to CASSVRDSGNTIYF.

J is TRBJ1-1 and V is TRBV4-2, with D perhaps TRBD1 (5 bases). CDR3 length: 17 amino acids. V gave up 0 bases and J gave up 1 base, with 15 bases separating them. CDR1 is LGHNA, CDR2 YNFKEQ, per germline. CDR3 DNA: TGTGCCAGCAGCCAAGATGGGAGGGGCGCGTGGAACACTGAAGCTTTCTTT. Encoded protein: CASSQDGRGAWNTEAFF.